The source of this T cell receptor (beta chain) is a study of blood T cell repertoires in COVID-19. Germline CDR1 reads MNHEY; CDR2 reads SVGAGI. V lost 10 bases, J lost 2 bases, and 7 bases stayed unmatched. The CDR3 spans 14 residues. Only in-frame clones appear in the TCRdb table, and some are missing; sequencing was by immunoSEQ multiplex PCR. The sample has about 100,000 clones; 70% to 80% are singletons. The V gene is TRBV6-5, the J gene TRBJ2-7, with TRBD1 matching 11 bases. This clonotype originated in a man aged 65 to 79 with active or convalescent COVID-19. Sequenced input: peripheral blood. CDR3 amino acids: CATHRGQGAYEQYF. The CDR3 DNA follows: TGTGCCACCCATCGGGGACAGGGGGCCTACGAGCAGTACTTC.